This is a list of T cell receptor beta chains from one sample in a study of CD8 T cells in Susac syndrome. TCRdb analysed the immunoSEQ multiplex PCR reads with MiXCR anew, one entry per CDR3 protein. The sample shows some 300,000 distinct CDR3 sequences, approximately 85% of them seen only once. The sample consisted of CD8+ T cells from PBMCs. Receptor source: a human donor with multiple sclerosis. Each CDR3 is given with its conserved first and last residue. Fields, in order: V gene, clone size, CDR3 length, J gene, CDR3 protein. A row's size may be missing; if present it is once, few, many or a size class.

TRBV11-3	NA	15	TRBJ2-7	CASSEGTSGFYEQYF
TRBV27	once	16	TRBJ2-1	CASSRSAGEVYNEQFF
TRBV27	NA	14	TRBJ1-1	CASSPPPGRAEAFF
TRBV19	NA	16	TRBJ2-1	CASSLKGSGFHNEQFF
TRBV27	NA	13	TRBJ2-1	CASSITGYNEQFF
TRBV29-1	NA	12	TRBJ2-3	CSVEGGTDTQYF
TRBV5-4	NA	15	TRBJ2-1	CASSLVYQGDNEQFF
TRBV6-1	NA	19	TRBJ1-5	CASSEWVTQGLSSNQPQHF
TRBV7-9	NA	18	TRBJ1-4	CASSKDRARGATNEKLFF
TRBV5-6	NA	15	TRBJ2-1	CASSLGQDSTNEQFF
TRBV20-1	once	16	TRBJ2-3	CSARDPQAGVSDTQYF
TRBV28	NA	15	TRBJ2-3	CARTGDSPSTDTQYF